These 19 T cell receptor beta chains share one sample of origin, sequenced in a study of blood T cell repertoires in COVID-19. The repertoire was sequenced with immunoSEQ multiplex PCR; TCRdb's copy has only in-frame clones and lacks some. The table lists 150,000 to 200,000 clones, 88% of them singletons. What was sequenced was peripheral blood. Every receptor here comes from a woman aged 25 to 39 with acute or convalescent COVID-19.

The V call is TRBV7-9, the J call TRBJ1-4, with TRBD1 matching over 11 bases. Germline CDR1 SEHNR, CDR2 FQNEAQ (reference sequence). Unmatched junction bases numbered 6, after V lost 4 bases and J lost 5 bases. This CDR3 has 16 residues. As DNA, the CDR3 is TGTGCCAGCAGCTGGAGGACAGGGGGCGGGAATGAAAAACTGTTTTTT. It yields the protein CASSWRTGGGNEKLFF.

J is TRBJ1-4 and V is TRBV6-5, with 8 bases matching TRBD1. Germline V gene sequence: CDR1 MNHEY, CDR2 SVGAGI. V trimming: 5 bases; J trimming: 11 bases; junction bases outside the gene matches: 7. CDR3 length equals 13 residues. CDR3 coding DNA: TGTGCCAGCAGTCGAGGCCAGGGGGCTAAACTGTTTTTT. The encoded protein is CASSRGQGAKLFF.

This chain uses TRBV27 with TRBJ2-2, with 8 bases aligning to TRBD2. CDR1 is MNHEY and CDR2 is SMNVEV in the germline V gene (reference sequence). The trim removed 10 bases at V and 1 base at J, leaving 5 bases unmatched. The CDR3 spans 14 residues. This CDR3 reads CATRGGLNTGELFF. DNA for the CDR3: TGTGCCACCCGGGGGGGCCTGAACACCGGGGAGCTGTTTTTT.

The chain uses TRBV5-6 and TRBJ2-1, with 9 bases lining up with TRBD2. The CDR3 has 16 residues. In germline, CDR1 is SGHDT, CDR2 YYEEEE. Losses at the gene ends were 2 bases for V and 7 bases for J; bases not matched to a gene: 10. CDR3 region: CASSFTSGYTGNEQFF. The CDR3 region has the DNA TGTGCCAGCAGCTTCACTAGCGGGTATACCGGGAATGAGCAGTTCTTC.

This clone was seen a single time. The V and J genes are TRBV6-5 and TRBJ1-6; TRBD1 agrees at 8 bases. The germline V gene encodes CDR1 MNHEY and CDR2 SVGAGI. The CDR3 is 14 amino acids. Trimming at V came to 0 bases and at J to 9 bases, leaving 1 base not matched to a gene. CDR3 amino acids: CASSYSTGASPLHF. CDR3 DNA sequence: TGTGCCAGCAGTTACTCGACAGGGGCTTCACCCCTCCACTTT.

The rearrangement joins TRBV30 to TRBJ2-6; weak D call: TRBD1 (6 bases). Germline CDR1 is GTSNPN and CDR2 is SVGIG (reference sequence). The CDR3 covers 13 residues. V was trimmed by 7 bases and J by 0 bases, leaving 7 bases between them. CDR3 nucleotide sequence: TGTGCCTCGGACAGCTCTGGGGCCAACGTCCTGACTTTC. Translating gives CASDSSGANVLTF.

The chain uses TRBV5-1 and TRBJ1-1; D gene ambiguous. The V end lost 10 bases, the J end lost 3 bases, and 16 bases lay between the germline ends. Germline lookup yields CDR1 SGHRS and CDR2 YFSETQ. The CDR3 is 13 residues long. The CDR3 is CASMARVDTEAFF. CDR3 coding DNA: TGCGCCTCCATGGCTCGGGTGGACACTGAAGCTTTCTTT.

The J gene is TRBJ1-4, the V gene TRBV30, with D hard to call. V lost 4 bases, J lost 7 bases, and 16 bases lay in between. From germline, CDR1 is GTSNPN and CDR2 SVGIG (reference sequence). The CDR3 loop spans 14 amino acids. CDR3 DNA: TGTGCCTGGAAGGGAGGTGGACCCGCTGAAAAACTGTTTTTT. Its translation: CAWKGGGPAEKLFF.

This rearrangement joins TRBV3-1 (or the pseudogene TRBV3-2) to TRBJ2-6, with a weak D call TRBD2 (5 bases). Trimming took off 9 bases at V and 4 bases at J, with 10 bases between the two ends. Per the germline V gene, CDR1 is LGHDT and CDR2 is YNNKEL (reference sequence). The CDR3 is 13 residues long. This CDR3 reads CASGSPGANVLTF. CDR3 DNA: TGTGCCAGTGGGAGTCCGGGGGCCAACGTCCTGACTTTC.

This clone was seen only once. The CDR3 spells CATRRDYNEQFF. In nucleotides, the CDR3 is TGCGCCACCAGGAGGGACTACAATGAGCAGTTCTTC. The V and J genes are TRBV5-1 and TRBJ2-1; TRBD2 is a possible D gene (6 bases). The V gene lost 9 bases and the J gene lost 3 bases, with 10 bases spanning the gap. The CDR3 sequence is 12 residues long. In germline, CDR1 is SGHRS, CDR2 YFSETQ.

The V and J genes are TRBV7-9 and TRBJ1-5, with D possibly matching TRBD1 (5 bases). Germline CDR1 reads SEHNR; CDR2 reads FQNEAQ (reference sequence). V was cut by 7 bases and J by 5 bases, with 15 bases left in between. The CDR3 is 14 amino acids. The CDR3 is CASTRDSLDQPQHF. In DNA form, the CDR3 reads TGTGCCAGCACTCGGGACTCTTTGGATCAGCCCCAGCATTTT.

This chain connects TRBV7-6 to TRBJ1-1; 8 bases align to TRBD1. The CDR3 has 13 residues. The trim removed 5 bases at V and 11 bases at J, leaving 10 bases unmatched. The germline gives CDR1 SGHVS, CDR2 FNYEAQ. As DNA, the CDR3 is TGTGCCAGCAGCCCAACGACAGGGGAGGAGGCTTTCTTT. Translated, it gives CASSPTTGEEAFF.

This rearrangement joins TRBV7-9 to TRBJ2-3; D possibly corresponds to TRBD2 (6 bases). Germline loops: CDR1 SEHNR, CDR2 FQNEAQ (reference sequence). This CDR3 spans 14 amino acids. Trimming cost V 5 bases and J 2 bases, with 11 bases left between them. The CDR3 sequence is CASSEWEDTDTQYF. The CDR3 bases are TGTGCCAGCAGCGAATGGGAGGACACAGATACGCAGTATTTT.

The V and J genes are TRBV28 and TRBJ2-1; D remains ambiguous. The germline V gene encodes CDR1 MDHEN and CDR2 SYDVKM. V dropped 5 bases and J dropped 2 bases, with 13 bases sitting between them. The CDR3 consists of 15 residues. CDR3 sequence (DNA): TGTGCCAGCAGTCCCCCGGGTCCGACCTACAATGAGCAGTTCTTC. It codes for CASSPPGPTYNEQFF.

The V call is TRBV5-1, the J call TRBJ2-5; no firm D call. Per the germline V gene, CDR1 is SGHRS and CDR2 is YFSETQ. V was trimmed by 3 bases and J by 4 bases, leaving 7 bases between them. This CDR3 is 12 amino acids long. This chain's CDR3 is CASSYGPETQYF. The CDR3 coding sequence is TGCGCCAGCAGCTATGGGCCAGAGACCCAGTACTTC.

The chain joins TRBV30 to TRBJ2-5; D remains unclear. The V gene lost 8 bases and the J gene lost 5 bases, with 6 bases spanning the gap. From germline, CDR1 is GTSNPN and CDR2 SVGIG (reference sequence). The CDR3 sequence is 9 residues long. The CDR3 nucleotides are TGTGCCCCCCGGGAGACCCAGTACTTC. Translation gives CAPRETQYF.

This rearrangement joins TRBV11-2 to TRBJ2-1; 7 bases are shared with TRBD2. CDR3 length equals 14 residues. Germline CDR1 reads SGHAT; CDR2 reads FQNNGV. The ends lost 3 bases at V and 2 bases at J; junction bases unmatched: 1. CDR3 DNA sequence: TGTGCCAGCAGCTTTGCGGGAGCCTACAATGAGCAGTTCTTC. Protein product: CASSFAGAYNEQFF. Variable domain in full (rest from reference TRBV11-2 and TRBJ2-1): EAGVAQSPRYKIIEKRQSVAFWCNPISGHATLYWYQQILGQGPKLLIQFQNNGVVDDSQLPKDRFSAERLKGVDSTLKIQPAKLEDSAVYLCASSFAGAYNEQFFGPGTRLTVL.

The chain is built from TRBV2 and TRBJ2-3; tentative D call: TRBD1 (6 bases). Trimming left V 5 bases short and J 4 bases short, with 7 bases between. This CDR3 comprises 12 residues. Germline assignment: CDR1 SNHLY and CDR2 FYNNEI. CDR3 sequence reads: CASSPGADTQYF. DNA of the CDR3: TGTGCCAGCAGTCCAGGGGCAGATACGCAGTATTTT.

The V and J genes are TRBV19 and TRBJ1-6; no firm D call. V gave up 4 bases and J gave up 1 base, with 8 bases separating them. This CDR3 has 15 residues. Germline values: CDR1 LNHDA, CDR2 SQIVND (reference sequence). The CDR3, as DNA: TGTGCCAGTAGTAACTTTTTTTCCTATAATTCACCCCTCCACTTT. Protein product: CASSNFFSYNSPLHF.